This TCR beta chain appears in the sequencing data of a study of shared clonotypes between healthy human individuals. V lost 4 bases to trimming and J lost 2 bases; unmatched junction nucleotides: 16. The length of the CDR3 is 17 residues. Per the germline V gene, CDR1 is GTSNPN and CDR2 is SVGIG (reference sequence). Deep-level settings were used for running the assay. An even split of each subset's genomic DNA across several immunoSEQ plates was performed. The assay was immunoSEQ multiplex PCR, and TCRdb's table has in-frame clones only and misses some. The top ten clones hold roughly 13% of a sample with 450,000 to 500,000 clones, approximately 81% of them seen once.

The receptor comes from a woman aged 40 to 55 in good health. Some clones in this sample may be carry-over from other donors' samples. The genes are TRBV30 and TRBJ2-7, with 8 bases that match TRBD2. The sequenced sample was PBMCs. CDR3 DNA: TGTGCCTGGACCCCCCCTCCCCGACTAGCGATCACCTACGAGCAGTACTTC. Protein sequence: CAWTPPPRLAITYEQYF.